One sample yielded the 8 T cell receptor beta chains listed below, sequenced in a study of vaccination and CD4 T cells after COVID-19. No antigens are known for them. Oncomine TCR Beta short-read sequencing was applied to DNA from cultured CD4+ T cells. TCRdb reprocessed the PCR reads via MiXCR and lists one record per CDR3 protein. The repertoire includes over 3,500 distinct CDR3 sequences, approximately 19% of them detected once, and around 25% sits in the top ten. As for treatment: roughly 10-day PBMC culture with coronavirus spike peptide pools or control peptides (ViraFEST assay). Sequencing input: CD4+ T cells from blood, cultured in vitro. The receptors were sampled from a human donor who had recovered from COVID-19.

In DNA form, the CDR3 reads TGTGCCAGCTCACGAAATACGGGACAGGGAAACACCATATATTTT. Translation gives CASSRNTGQGNTIYF. J is TRBJ1-3 and V is TRBV18, with 7 bases lining up with TRBD1. The CDR3 covers 15 residues. Germline V lookup: CDR1 KGHSH, CDR2 LQKENI. The V segment lost 4 bases and the J segment 4 bases; nucleotides outside the gene matches: 7.

The chain uses TRBV6-5 and TRBJ2-1; TRBD1 matches at 9 bases. The V and J ends lost 5 bases and 10 bases, in that order; junction bases with no gene match: 12. CDR3 size: 15 residues. CDR1 and CDR2 (germline): MNHEY, SVGAGI. In DNA, the CDR3 is TGTGCCAGCAGTACTCGTCCCGGGACAGGGCGGGAGCAGTTCTTC. This translates into CASSTRPGTGREQFF.

This clonotype has a handful of counts. This chain's CDR3 is CASSPGGVNQPQHF. The CDR3 bases are TGTGCCAGCAGCCCCGGGGGGGTAAATCAGCCCCAGCATTTT. The chain couples TRBV7-6 to TRBJ1-5, with D possibly being TRBD1 (5 bases). Germline CDR1 and CDR2: SGHVS and FNYEAQ. The length of the CDR3 is 14 residues. Trimming left V 5 bases short and J 4 bases short, with 12 bases between.

As concerns this clonotype: A much larger clone sits a single nucleotide away, making a read error possible. The chain uses TRBV5-4 and TRBJ2-5, with TRBD1 matching over 9 bases. Germline V gene sequence: CDR1 SGHNT, CDR2 YYREEE (reference sequence). The CDR3 runs 14 residues. CDR3 protein: CASSTTGGPETRYF. CDR3 bases: TGTGCCAGCAGCACAACAGGGGGCCCAGAGACCCGGTACTTC. Combining the CDR3 with reference TRBV5-4 and TRBJ2-5 gives the whole variable domain ETGVTQSPTHLIKTRGQQVTLRCSSQSGHNTVSWYQQALGQGPQFIFQYYREEENGRGNFPPRFSGLQFPNYSSELNVNALELDDSALYLCASSTTGGPETRYFGPGTRLLVL.

This chain links TRBV11-2 with TRBJ2-7; 9 bases are a match to TRBD1. Germline V gene data show CDR1 as SGHAT and CDR2 as FQNNGV. The V segment lost 5 bases and the J segment 6 bases; nucleotides outside the gene matches: 11. The length of the CDR3 is 15 residues. The CDR3 nucleotides read TGTGCCAGCAGCACAGGACAGGGGCCCTCTTCCGAGCAGTACTTC. Translating it yields CASSTGQGPSSEQYF.

V and J are TRBV3-1 and TRBJ1-6; maybe TRBD1 (6 bases). Germline loops: CDR1 LGHDT, CDR2 YNNKEL (reference sequence). Trimming stripped 5 bases from V and 13 bases from J, with 12 bases between. This CDR3 has 12 residues. The CDR3 reads CASSTHRAPLHF. The CDR3 region has the DNA TGTGCCAGCAGCACTCACAGGGCTCCCCTCCACTTT.

This clonotype occurred a few times. The chain joins TRBV12-3 or TRBV12-4 to TRBJ2-5; unclear D gene. CDR3 size: 14 residues. V shed 4 bases and J shed 5 bases, with 14 bases lying between them. The CDR3 protein is CASSYAAAQETQYF. The DNA for the CDR3 is TGTGCCAGCAGTTACGCGGCCGCCCAGGAGACCCAGTACTTC.

By share of the sample, this clonotype is medium-sized. CDR3 nucleotides: TGTGCCAGCAGCCCCGGGACAGGGAGAGATGGCTACACCTTC. Amino acids: CASSPGTGRDGYTF. This chain connects TRBV7-9 to TRBJ1-2; 9 bases are shared with TRBD1. Germline loops: CDR1 SEHNR, CDR2 FQNEAQ (reference sequence). The CDR3 has 14 amino acids. J gave up 6 bases and V 5 bases, and 7 bases lay outside the gene matches.